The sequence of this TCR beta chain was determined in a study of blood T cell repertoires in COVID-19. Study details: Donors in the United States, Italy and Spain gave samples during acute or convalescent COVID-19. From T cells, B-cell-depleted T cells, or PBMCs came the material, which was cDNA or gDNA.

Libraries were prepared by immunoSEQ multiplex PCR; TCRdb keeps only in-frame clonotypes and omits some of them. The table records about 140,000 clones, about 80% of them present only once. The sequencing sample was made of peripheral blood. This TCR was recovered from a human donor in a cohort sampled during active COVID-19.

The CDR3 region has the DNA TGTGCCAGCAGCCAAAGTAGCTCCTACAATGAGCAGTTCTTC. Its translation is CASSQSSSYNEQFF. The gene calls are TRBV3-1 (or the pseudogene TRBV3-2) and TRBJ2-1; no clear D gene. The CDR3 length is 14 residues. V lost 2 bases, J lost 0 bases, and 5 bases lay in between. Germline CDR1 LGHDT, CDR2 YNNKEL (reference sequence).